What follows are 13 T cell receptor beta chains derived from one specimen sequenced in a study of shared clonotypes between healthy human individuals. Profiling relied on immunoSEQ multiplex PCR, and the TCRdb table lists in-frame clones only, not all of them. There are some 450,000 clones in the sample; 60% to 80% occur only once, and approximately 12% lies in the top ten. Input material: PBMCs. These receptors all come from a woman in her thirties or forties in good health. Some clones in this sample may be carry-over from other donors' samples.

The chain is built from TRBV7-9 and TRBJ2-2, with D uncertain. Looked up from germline, CDR1 is SEHNR and CDR2 is FQNEAQ (reference sequence). CDR3 length: 13 amino acids. V gave up 1 base and J gave up 4 bases, with 4 bases separating them. In DNA form, the CDR3 reads TGTGCCAGCAGCTTAGGTATCACCGGGGAGCTGTTTTTT. Translated: CASSLGITGELFF. The full variable domain, rest sourced from reference TRBV7-9 and TRBJ2-2, is DTGVSQNPRHKITKRGQNVTFRCDPISEHNRLYWYRQTLGQGPEFLTYFQNEAQLEKSRLLSDRFSAERPKGSFSTLEIQRTEQGDSAMYLCASSLGITGELFFGEGSRLTVL.

V usage is TRBV10-3 and J usage is TRBJ1-2; no definite D call. This CDR3 comprises 11 residues. Germline-derived CDR1 and CDR2 are ENHRY and SYGVKD. With 2 bases removed from V and 8 bases from J, the gap between germline ends came to 6 bases. The CDR3 region is CAISEASGYTF. The CDR3 nucleotides read TGTGCCATCAGTGAGGCGAGCGGCTACACCTTC.

The J gene is TRBJ2-2, the V gene TRBV7-6; 11 bases align to TRBD2. There are 18 residues in the CDR3. With V trimmed by 5 bases and J by 1 base, 9 bases remained unmatched. Per the germline V gene, CDR1 is SGHVS and CDR2 is FNYEAQ. The DNA for the CDR3 is TGTGCCAGCAGCACCCCCCCCGGGACTAGCGGGAACACCGGGGAGCTGTTTTTT. Protein: CASSTPPGTSGNTGELFF.

On this clone itself: One base away lies a much larger clone, so this may be a sequencing read error. The same CDR3 is also encoded by other DNA sequences in this sample. The chain joins TRBV4-2 to TRBJ2-7, with TRBD2 matching 8 bases. The CDR3 is 16 amino acids. Germline V gene data show CDR1 as LGHNA and CDR2 as YNFKEQ. CDR3: CASSQDLGSGRDEQYF. CDR3 DNA sequence: TGTGCCAGCAGCCAAGATTTAGGGAGCGGGAGAGACGAGCAGTATTTC.

The rearrangement uses TRBV11-2 and TRBJ1-5; D is unclear. Germline V gives CDR1 SGHAT, CDR2 FQNNGV. V was cut by 5 bases and J by 1 base, with 6 bases left in between. This CDR3 spans 13 amino acids. The CDR3 spells CASSPASNQPQHF. The CDR3 DNA is TGTGCCAGCAGCCCCGCCAGCAATCAGCCCCAGCATTTT.

The chain recombines TRBV19 with TRBJ1-5; no firm D call. The CDR3 consists of 13 residues. CDR1 is LNHDA and CDR2 is SQIVND in the germline V gene (reference sequence). Trimming stripped 1 base from V and 3 bases from J, with 4 bases between. Here the CDR3 reads CASSIGYNQPQHF. The DNA for the CDR3 is TGTGCCAGTAGTATAGGATACAATCAGCCCCAGCATTTT.

This sequence joins TRBV9 and TRBJ2-7; TRBD1 aligns across 10 bases. J was trimmed by 1 base and V by 3 bases; bases with no gene match: 4. CDR1 and CDR2 from the germline V gene are SGDLS and YYNGEE. The CDR3 consists of 15 residues. CDR3 bases: TGTGCCAGCAGCGAGGGACAGGGGACATCCTACGAGCAGTACTTC. Its protein is CASSEGQGTSYEQYF.

The chain has TRBV30 and TRBJ2-7; 10 positions agree with TRBD2. The V segment lost 2 bases and the J segment 5 bases; nucleotides outside the gene matches: 6. Per the germline V gene, CDR1 is GTSNPN and CDR2 is SVGIG (reference sequence). This CDR3 is 14 amino acids long. CDR3: CAWSSGLAGDEQYF. The CDR3 DNA follows: TGTGCCTGGAGTTCAGGCCTAGCGGGAGACGAGCAGTACTTC. Based on the CDR3 plus reference TRBV30 and TRBJ2-7, the full variable domain is SQTIHQWPATLVQPVGSPLSLECTVEGTSNPNLYWYRQAAGRGLQLLFYSVGIGQISSEVPQNLSASRPQDRQFILSSKKLLLSDSGFYLCAWSSGLAGDEQYFGPGTRLTVT.

The J gene is TRBJ1-4, the V gene TRBV7-2, with a tentative D call TRBD1 (6 bases). Germline V gene lookup returns CDR1 SGHTA and CDR2 FQGNSA. With 5 bases removed from V and 7 bases from J, the gap between germline ends came to 17 bases. This CDR3 has 15 amino acids. The CDR3: CASSPGTSGVEKLFF. In DNA form, the CDR3 reads TGTGCCAGCAGCCCCGGGACATCAGGGGTTGAAAAACTGTTTTTT.

The chain joins TRBV5-1 to TRBJ2-5; tentatively, D is TRBD1 or TRBD2 (5 bases each). V gave up 1 base and J gave up 2 bases, with 15 bases separating them. The CDR3 totals 16 residues. Germline CDR1 is SGHRS and CDR2 is YFSETQ. CDR3 protein: CASSLNPGTVQETQYF. Written as DNA, the CDR3 is TGCGCCAGCAGCTTGAACCCCGGGACGGTGCAAGAGACCCAGTACTTC.

The chain recombines TRBV6-5 with TRBJ1-5, with D possibly TRBD1 on 5 matching bases. With 5 bases removed from V and 0 bases from J, the gap between germline ends came to 8 bases. This CDR3 comprises 14 residues. CDR1 and CDR2 from the germline V gene are MNHEY and SVGAGI. This chain's CDR3 is CASSNGGSNQPQHF. The CDR3 DNA reads as TGTGCCAGCAGTAATGGGGGTAGCAATCAGCCCCAGCATTTT.

As to this clone: The likely explanation is a read error, given a far larger clone one base away. Other DNA sequences in the sample encode the same CDR3. The chain carries TRBV15 and TRBJ2-3; D is possibly TRBD2 (5 bases). The CDR3 contains 14 residues. Germline CDR1 LNHNV, CDR2 YYDKDF (reference sequence). The CDR3 DNA reads TGTGCCACCAGCAGAGAAACTAGTTGGGATACGCAGTACTTT. Translating it yields CATSRETSWDTQYF. Full variable domain (missing parts from reference TRBV15 and TRBJ2-3): DAMVIQNPRYQVTQFGKPVTLSCSQTLNHNVMYWYQQKSSQAPKLLFHYYDKDFNNEADTPDNFQSRRPNTSFCFLDIRSPGLGDTAMYLCATSRETSWDTQYFGPGTRLTVL.

The rearrangement links TRBV28 to TRBJ2-7; TRBD2 matches 13 bases. The germline CDR1 and CDR2 sequences are MDHEN and SYDVKM. V gave up 11 bases and J gave up 1 base; unmatched junction bases: 14. The CDR3 runs 17 residues. Written as DNA, the CDR3 is TGTGCCGTTACCGGGGGGACTAGCGGGATGGCATCCTACGAGCAGTACTTC. Residues: CAVTGGTSGMASYEQYF.